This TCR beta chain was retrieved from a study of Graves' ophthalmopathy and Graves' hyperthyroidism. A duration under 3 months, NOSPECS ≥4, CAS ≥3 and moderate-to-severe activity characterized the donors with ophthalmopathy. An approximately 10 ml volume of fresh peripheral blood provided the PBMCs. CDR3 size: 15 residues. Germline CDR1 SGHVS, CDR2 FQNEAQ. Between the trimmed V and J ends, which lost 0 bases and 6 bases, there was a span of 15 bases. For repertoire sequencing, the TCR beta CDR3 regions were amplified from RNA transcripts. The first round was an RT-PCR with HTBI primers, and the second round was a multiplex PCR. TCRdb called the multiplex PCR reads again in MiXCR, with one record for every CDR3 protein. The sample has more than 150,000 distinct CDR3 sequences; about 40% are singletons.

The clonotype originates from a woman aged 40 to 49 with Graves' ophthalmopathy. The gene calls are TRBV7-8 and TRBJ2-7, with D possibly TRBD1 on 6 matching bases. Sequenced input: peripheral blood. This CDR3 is CASSLAAQGTGEQYF. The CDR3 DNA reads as TGTGCCAGCAGCTTAGCCGCCCAGGGGACCGGCGAGCAGTACTTC.